One T cell receptor beta chain is described in this entry. Its cognate antigen is unknown. Assay used: immunoSEQ multiplex PCR; TCRdb lists only in-frame clones, some missing. The data show around 10,000 clones, around 49% seen once. The data stem from a study of STAT3 mutations in large granular lymphocyte leukemia. Study observations and caveats: At least one immunodominant TCR beta clonotype appeared in every T-cell large granular lymphocyte leukemia patient.

The CDR3 totals 13 residues. Deletions cut 2 bases from V and 1 base from J, with 8 bases between. Germline V CDR1 and CDR2: GTSNPN, SVGIG (reference sequence). This receptor was identified in a boy aged 10-17 years with T-cell large granular lymphocyte leukemia. Some clones in this sample may be carry-over from other donors' samples. The sequenced sample was peripheral blood mononuclear cells. V is TRBV30 and J is TRBJ1-1; D not certain. The DNA of the CDR3 is TGTGCCTGGAGTAGAGGATCGAACACTGAAGCTTTCTTT. Its protein product is CAWSRGSNTEAFF.